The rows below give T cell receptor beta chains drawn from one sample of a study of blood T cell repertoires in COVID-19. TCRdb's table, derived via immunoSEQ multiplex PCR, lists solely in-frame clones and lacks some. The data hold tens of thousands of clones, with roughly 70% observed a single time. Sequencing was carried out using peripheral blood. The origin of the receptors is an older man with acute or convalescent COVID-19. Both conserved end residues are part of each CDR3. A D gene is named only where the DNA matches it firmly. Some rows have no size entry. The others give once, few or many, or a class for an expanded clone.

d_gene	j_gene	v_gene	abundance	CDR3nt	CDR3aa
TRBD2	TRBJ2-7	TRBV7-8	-	TGTGCCAGCAGCCTGGGACTAGCGGCTTCCTACGAGCAGTACTTC	CASSLGLAASYEQYF
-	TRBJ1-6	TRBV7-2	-	TGTGCCAGCACCCTAGGGGCAGGGCCCTCACCCCTCCACTTT	CASTLGAGPSPLHF
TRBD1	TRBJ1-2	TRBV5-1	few	TGCGCCAGCAGCCCACAGGGACAGGGAATCCCCGTAGGGAATGGCTACACCTTC	CASSPQGQGIPVGNGYTF
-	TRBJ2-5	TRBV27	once	TGTGCCAGCAGAACTGGACAGTTTCAAGAGACCCAGTACTTC	CASRTGQFQETQYF
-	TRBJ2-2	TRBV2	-	TGTGCCAGCAGCAAAGGGGGGGCCCACACCGGGGAGCTGTTTTTT	CASSKGGAHTGELFF
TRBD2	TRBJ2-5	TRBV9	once	TGTGCCAGCAGCGTGACTAGCGGGAGTTCAAACGAGACCCAGTACTTC	CASSVTSGSSNETQYF
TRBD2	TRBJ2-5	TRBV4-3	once	TGCGCCAGCAGCCAAGATTGGTCCCTAGCGGGAGGGGGAGAGACCCAGTACTTC	CASSQDWSLAGGGETQYF
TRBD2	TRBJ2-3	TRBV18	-	TGTGCCAGCTCACTACTAGCGGGAGAAGGCGAGGGCACAGATACGCAGTATTTT	CASSLLAGEGEGTDTQYF
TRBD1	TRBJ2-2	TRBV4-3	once	TGCGCCAGCAGCCAAGAATGGACAGGGGGGAACACCGGAGAGCTGTTTTTT	CASSQEWTGGNTGELFF
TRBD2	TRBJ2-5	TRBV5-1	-	TGCGCCAGCAGCTTGGCCGCGTCGGGAGGAGGAGAGACCCAGTACTTC	CASSLAASGGGETQYF
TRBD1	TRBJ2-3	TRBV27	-	TGTGCCAGCAGTCTTATCACCCTGGGGACAGGCCAAGATACGCAGTATTTT	CASSLITLGTGQDTQYF
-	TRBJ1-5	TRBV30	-	TGTGCCTGGAGTAAACTCTACAATCAGCCCCAGCATTTT	CAWSKLYNQPQHF
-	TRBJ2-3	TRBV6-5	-	TGTGCCAGCAGGGGTCGCGGAGATACGCAGTATTTT	CASRGRGDTQYF
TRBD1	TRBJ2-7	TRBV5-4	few	TGTGCCAGCAGCCAGGACAGGTCCTACGAGCAGTACTTC	CASSQDRSYEQYF
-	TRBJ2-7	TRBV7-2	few	TGTGCCAGCAGCTTGGAGGCCCACTACGAGCAGTACTTC	CASSLEAHYEQYF
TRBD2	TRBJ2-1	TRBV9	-	TGTGCCAGCAGCGTAGGGGGGACTAGCGGTAATGAGCAGTTCTTC	CASSVGGTSGNEQFF
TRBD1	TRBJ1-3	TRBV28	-	TGTGCCAGCAGTAGACAGGGAGGTTCTGGAAACACCATATATTTT	CASSRQGGSGNTIYF